The 12 T cell receptor beta chains in this list originate from one sample, sequenced in a study of blood T cells in healthy people across ages. It was with a sample-barcoded 5' primer and a J-beta primer mix that a second PCR of roughly 7 to 12 cycles was run. Each CDR3 protein is one row after TCRdb ran MiXCR on the 5' RACE reads. The sample yields roughly 1.9 million distinct CDR3 sequences, approximately 39% seen once. The sample was blood. These receptors were obtained from a human donor in good health.

The rearrangement uses TRBV7-9 and TRBJ2-3, with 9 nucleotides matching TRBD2. Per germline, CDR1 SEHNR and CDR2 FQNEAQ (reference sequence). J was trimmed by 2 bases and V by 2 bases; bases with no gene match: 5. This CDR3 region has 16 residues. CDR3 region: CASSLIRGGATDTQYF. Written as DNA, the CDR3 is TGTGCCAGCAGCTTAATACGCGGGGGGGCCACAGATACGCAGTATTTT.

This clonotype showed up just a few times. The chain has TRBV3-1 and TRBJ2-5; 9 bases map to TRBD2. CDR3 size: 15 residues. CDR1 and CDR2 (germline): LGHDT, YNNKEL (reference sequence). V shed 0 bases, J shed 5 bases, and the junction held 4 bases outside the gene matches. CDR3 in amino acids: CASSQEEGLAETQYF. CDR3 nucleotide sequence: TGTGCCAGCAGCCAAGAGGAGGGACTAGCTGAGACCCAGTACTTC.

The sample holds a few counts of this clonotype. The chain has TRBV20-1 and TRBJ1-4; D not resolved. This CDR3 spans 14 amino acids. The germline V gene has CDR1 DFQATT and CDR2 SNEGSKA (reference sequence). V was pared by 1 base and J by 7 bases, with 13 bases between. Written as DNA, the CDR3 is TGCAGTGCTAGAGTCCCGGCTTTCGGTGAAAAACTGTTTTTT. Amino acids: CSARVPAFGEKLFF.

The rearrangement uses TRBV13 and TRBJ2-1; the D is unclear. Germline V CDR1 and CDR2: PRHDT, FYEKMQ (reference sequence). The CDR3 spans 12 residues. V lost 6 bases to trimming and J lost 5 bases, with 8 bases between them. CDR3 amino acids: CASSHRDNEQFF. CDR3 bases: TGTGCCAGCAGTCATCGAGACAATGAGCAGTTCTTC.

This clonotype was counted only a few times. The chain uses TRBV12-3 or TRBV12-4 and TRBJ1-1; the D is unclear. The CDR3 is 16 amino acids. The V gene lost 7 bases and the J gene lost 0 bases, with 18 bases spanning the gap. The CDR3 DNA reads as TGTGCCAGCACCCATGGTTTCGGTCCTATGAACACTGAAGCTTTCTTT. Translated: CASTHGFGPMNTEAFF.

The V and J genes are TRBV7-8 and TRBJ2-1, with TRBD1 matching 7 bases. The CDR3 contains 16 residues. Germline V gene sequence: CDR1 SGHVS, CDR2 FQNEAQ. V was pared by 5 bases and J by 0 bases, with 7 bases of the junction left unmatched. The CDR3 reads CASSTSRDSSYNEQFF. CDR3 DNA sequence: TGTGCCAGCAGCACTTCCCGGGACAGCTCCTACAATGAGCAGTTCTTC.

The V gene is TRBV7-2, the J gene TRBJ2-7, with D possibly being TRBD2 (5 bases). This CDR3 spans 16 amino acids. V was pared by 0 bases and J by 3 bases, with 15 bases between. CDR1 SGHTA and CDR2 FQGNSA come from the germline V gene. This CDR3 is CASSLAGYRAGYEQYF. The DNA for the CDR3 is TGTGCCAGCAGCTTAGCCGGTTACCGGGCGGGCTACGAGCAGTACTTC.

This chain links TRBV20-1 with TRBJ1-3; D unclear. V was clipped by 3 bases and J by 1 base, with 7 bases between them. CDR1 is DFQATT, CDR2 SNEGSKA, per germline (reference sequence). This CDR3 comprises 13 residues. CDR3 DNA sequence: TGCAGTGCTAGTAAGGCTTCTGGAAACACCATATATTTT. Its protein is CSASKASGNTIYF.

This clonotype appeared once. This chain connects TRBV10-3 to TRBJ2-5, with D unclear. V was pared by 5 bases and J by 0 bases, with 10 bases between. The length of the CDR3 is 14 residues. The germline V gene has CDR1 ENHRY and CDR2 SYGVKD. CDR3 coding DNA: TGTGCCATCAGTAGGACCGCGTACCAAGAGACCCAGTACTTC. It encodes CAISRTAYQETQYF.

This clonotype was found once. As the CDR3 is not closed by the conserved phenylalanine or tryptophan, this likely results from a read error. This chain uses TRBV9 with TRBJ2-7, with TRBD2 matching over 7 bases. The germline gives CDR1 SGDLS, CDR2 YYNGEE. V lost 0 bases to trimming and J lost 10 bases; unmatched junction nucleotides: 16. The CDR3 is 16 amino acids. The CDR3 loop is CASSVEGTGTGGDQYC. The DNA of the CDR3 is TGTGCCAGCAGCGTAGAGGGGACCGGGACTGGGGGGGACCAGTACTGC.

V is TRBV3-1 and J is TRBJ2-5; D assignment may be TRBD1 or TRBD2 (6 bases each). The J call is doubtful: the DNA matches TRBJ2-7 better. The CDR3 contains 15 residues. CDR1 and CDR2 (germline): LGHDT, YNNKEL (reference sequence). The CDR3 DNA sequence: TGTGCCAGCAGCCTACGGGGGTCCTGGGGGCGCGAGCAGTACTTC. It yields the protein CASSLRGSWGREQYF.

Only a few counts were recorded for this clonotype. The V gene is TRBV5-1, the J gene TRBJ2-1; tentatively, D is TRBD2 (5 bases). This CDR3 spans 14 amino acids. Trimming pared 5 bases from V and 7 bases from J, leaving 16 bases between. Germline V gene data show CDR1 as SGHRS and CDR2 as YFSETQ. The CDR3 loop reads CASSTRSPVNEQFF. The CDR3 region has the DNA TGCGCCAGCAGTACTAGGTCCCCGGTAAATGAGCAGTTCTTC.